What follows is one TCR beta chain and its context. These data originate in a study of control samples from healthy donors and cancer patients. Using immunoSEQ multiplex PCR, the repertoire was profiled, and TCRdb retains in-frame clones only, with some absent. Here the sample table reports fewer than 250,000 clones. CDR3 length: 13 residues. With 9 bases removed from V and 7 bases from J, the gap between germline ends came to 13 bases. Germline values: CDR1 KGHSH, CDR2 LQKENI. Sample: blood. This TCR was recovered from a woman in her thirties in good health. J is TRBJ1-6 and V is TRBV18; the D gene is possibly TRBD1 (5 bases). This CDR3 is CASSGTLNSPLHF. The DNA of the CDR3 is TGTGCCAGTTCCGGGACGCTGAATTCACCCCTCCACTTT.